Below, 28 T cell receptor beta chains from the same sample are listed, as sequenced in a study of blood T cell repertoires in COVID-19. Some clones are missing from TCRdb's copy, which holds only in-frame ones; the method was immunoSEQ multiplex PCR. The sample holds 330,000 or so clones, roughly 87% seen once. The sequenced sample consisted of PBMCs or T cells enriched from blood (not recorded which). These receptors were taken from a woman younger than 45 who had recovered from COVID-19.

This chain connects TRBV29-1 to TRBJ2-7; 7 bases are shared with TRBD2. In germline, CDR1 is SQVTM, CDR2 ANQGSEA. Trimming took 2 bases from V and 3 from J; bases not matched to a gene: 4. The CDR3 covers 13 residues. The CDR3 DNA reads as TGCAGCGTTGAACCCCAGCGGGGCTACGAGCAGTACTTC. Protein: CSVEPQRGYEQYF.

The V and J genes are TRBV4-2 and TRBJ2-5, with D unclear. V dropped 1 base and J dropped 0 bases, with 9 bases sitting between them. Germline CDR1 LGHNA, CDR2 YNFKEQ. CDR3 length: 15 amino acids. The CDR3 is CASSQGDGDQETQYF. DNA for the CDR3: TGTGCCAGCAGCCAAGGAGACGGAGACCAAGAGACCCAGTACTTC.

The rearrangement links TRBV11-2 to TRBJ2-7, with D tentatively TRBD2 (5 bases). The CDR3 runs to 15 residues. The germline V gene has CDR1 SGHAT and CDR2 FQNNGV. V was clipped by 5 bases and J by 5 bases, with 19 bases between them. CDR3 sequence reads: CASSPEGRIVDEQYF. CDR3 nucleotide sequence: TGTGCCAGCAGCCCAGAGGGCAGAATAGTGGACGAGCAGTACTTC.

The chain uses TRBV18 and TRBJ1-1; 7 positions match TRBD1. Germline V lookup: CDR1 KGHSH, CDR2 LQKENI. J gave up 6 bases and V 2 bases, and 18 bases lay outside the gene matches. The CDR3 is 18 residues long. In nucleotides, the CDR3 is TGTGCCAGCTCACCAAACCCCGGGACAGTAGGGGGAAGACCTGAAGCTTTCTTT. It specifies CASSPNPGTVGGRPEAFF.

This chain joins TRBV3-1 (or the pseudogene TRBV3-2) and TRBJ1-5; tentatively, D is TRBD1 (6 bases). V shed 2 bases and J shed 2 bases, with 10 bases lying between them. CDR1 and CDR2 from the germline V gene are LGHDT and YNNKEL (reference sequence). The CDR3 totals 15 residues. The CDR3 spells CASSQLSGGNQPQHF. Written as DNA, the CDR3 is TGTGCCAGCAGCCAACTTTCAGGGGGCAATCAGCCCCAGCATTTT.

J is TRBJ2-7 and V is TRBV5-1, with 8 bases matching TRBD1. CDR1 and CDR2 (germline): SGHRS, YFSETQ. After removal of 4 bases from V and 1 base from J, the junction contained 7 bases not matched to a gene. The CDR3 consists of 15 residues. The CDR3 loop is CASSGTGLRSYEQYF. The CDR3 DNA is TGCGCCAGCAGCGGGACAGGATTAAGGTCCTACGAGCAGTACTTC.

V usage is TRBV2 and J usage is TRBJ1-6; D might be TRBD1 (6 bases). Germline CDR1 reads SNHLY; CDR2 reads FYNNEI. Trimming shortened V by 6 bases and J by 10 bases, and 13 bases separated the two germline ends. The CDR3 has 13 amino acids. The chain's CDR3 is CASRPGAESPLHF. CDR3 sequence (DNA): TGTGCCAGCAGACCAGGGGCCGAGTCACCCCTCCACTTT.

This clone was seen a few times. The V call is TRBV9, the J call TRBJ1-6; 9 positions match TRBD1. V was clipped by 2 bases and J by 7 bases; unmatched bases: 4. The CDR3 loop spans 15 amino acids. Germline CDR1 and CDR2: SGDLS and YYNGEE. The CDR3 region is CASSVQDRGNSPLHF. The CDR3 bases are TGTGCCAGCAGCGTTCAAGACAGGGGGAATTCACCCCTCCACTTT. The full variable domain, in which reference TRBV9 and TRBJ1-6 provide the parts outside the CDR3, is DSGVTQTPKHLITATGQRVTLRCSPRSGDLSVYWYQQSLDQGLQFLIQYYNGEERAKGNILERFSAQQFPDLHSELNLSSLELGDSALYFCASSVQDRGNSPLHFGNGTRLTVT.

This clone appeared a single time. The DNA for the CDR3 is TGCGCCAGCAGCCAACGACTAGCGGGAGGGGAGCAGTTCTTC. Translating gives CASSQRLAGGEQFF. This chain connects TRBV4-1 to TRBJ2-1, with 14 bases identical to TRBD2. Germline V gene data show CDR1 as MGHRA and CDR2 as YSYEKL. V dropped 2 bases and J dropped 10; count of bases not matched to a gene: 1. CDR3 size: 14 residues.

This rearrangement joins TRBV19 to TRBJ2-1; possible D gene TRBD1, 6 bases. V shed 6 bases and J shed 0 bases, with 12 bases lying between them. Germline assignment: CDR1 LNHDA and CDR2 SQIVND (reference sequence). There are 15 residues in the CDR3. The CDR3 is CASSLGGSSYNEQFF. The CDR3 coding sequence is TGTGCCAGTAGCCTAGGGGGTAGCTCCTACAATGAGCAGTTCTTC.

The chain links TRBV19 to TRBJ1-5; the D gene is possibly TRBD1 (6 bases). CDR1 is LNHDA, CDR2 SQIVND, per germline (reference sequence). The CDR3 covers 16 residues. V dropped 4 bases and J dropped 1 base, with 14 bases sitting between them. CDR3 coding DNA: TGTGCCAGTAGTAAGCGGCGTACAGGGAGCAATCAGCCCCAGCATTTT. It codes for CASSKRRTGSNQPQHF.

This clone was recorded once. Other DNA sequences in the sample encode the same CDR3. The gene calls are TRBV19 and TRBJ1-2; D unresolved. Germline V gene data show CDR1 as LNHDA and CDR2 as SQIVND (reference sequence). This CDR3 contains 12 residues. Trimming pared 5 bases from V and 2 bases from J, leaving 6 bases between. This CDR3 reads CASSGQNYGYTF. CDR3 DNA: TGTGCCAGTAGTGGTCAGAACTATGGCTACACCTTC.

This chain's CDR3 is CASRGDRNQPQHF. DNA of the CDR3: TGTGCCAGCAGGGGGGACAGGAATCAGCCCCAGCATTTT. The chain is built from TRBV27 and TRBJ1-5, with 8 bases that match TRBD1. Germline-derived CDR1 and CDR2 are MNHEY and SMNVEV (reference sequence). This CDR3 has 13 amino acids. V was clipped by 6 bases and J by 4 bases; unmatched bases: 2.

V usage is TRBV27 and J usage is TRBJ1-2; 9 bases align to TRBD1. After removal of 6 bases from V and 5 bases from J, the junction contained 4 bases not matched to a gene. Germline V gene sequence: CDR1 MNHEY, CDR2 SMNVEV (reference sequence). The CDR3 has 13 residues. CDR3 amino acids: CASRQGTGYGYTF. DNA for the CDR3: TGTGCCAGCAGACAAGGGACAGGGTATGGCTACACCTTC.

The gene calls are TRBV6-4 and TRBJ1-4; no firm D call. V shed 2 bases and J shed 6 bases, with 7 bases lying between them. Looked up from germline, CDR1 is MRHNA and CDR2 is SNTAGT. The CDR3 totals 13 residues. The CDR3 loop reads CASSDQRDEKLFF. CDR3 coding DNA: TGTGCCAGCAGTGACCAACGGGATGAAAAACTGTTTTTT.

The rearrangement joins TRBV7-9 to TRBJ2-5; 7 nucleotides agree with TRBD2. V trimming: 4 bases; J trimming: 11 bases; junction bases outside the gene matches: 7. Germline CDR1 and CDR2: SEHNR and FQNEAQ (reference sequence). The length of the CDR3 is 12 residues. The CDR3 DNA reads as TGTGCCAGCAGCTGGGAGGGGTTCGGTCAGTACTTC. Encoded protein: CASSWEGFGQYF.

This clone has just a few counts. CDR3 residues: CASSYPGAAYGYTF. The CDR3 DNA follows: TGTGCCAGCAGTTACCCAGGGGCCGCCTATGGCTACACCTTC. V gene TRBV6-2 or TRBV6-3 combines with J gene TRBJ1-2; D possibly corresponds to TRBD1 (6 bases). CDR3 size: 14 residues. CDR1 MNHEY and CDR2 SVGEGT come from the germline V gene. Deletions cut 2 bases from V and 4 bases from J, with 11 bases between.

This clone was counted a few times. This chain links TRBV6-6 with TRBJ2-1; 9 nucleotides match TRBD2. Per the germline V gene, CDR1 is MNHNY and CDR2 is SVGAGI (reference sequence). This CDR3 region has 17 residues. With V trimmed by 5 bases and J by 6 bases, 14 bases remained unmatched. The CDR3 protein is CASSPQPGTSRANEQFF. The CDR3 nucleotides read TGTGCCAGCAGTCCTCAACCTGGGACTAGCCGGGCCAATGAGCAGTTCTTC.

DNA for the CDR3: TGTGCCAGCTCACTGGACACTGGAAACACCATATATTTT. This encodes CASSLDTGNTIYF. The V call is TRBV18, the J call TRBJ1-3; perhaps TRBD1 as D (5 bases). V was pared by 4 bases and J by 2 bases, with 6 bases between. Germline-derived CDR1 and CDR2 are KGHSH and LQKENI. This CDR3 contains 13 residues. Full variable domain (outside the CDR3, taken from reference TRBV18 and TRBJ1-3): NAGVMQNPRHLVRRRGQEARLRCSPMKGHSHVYWYRQLPEEGLKFMVYLQKENIIDESGMPKERFSAEFPKEGPSILRIQQVVRGDSAAYFCASSLDTGNTIYFGEGSWLTVV.

The CDR3 bases are TGTGCCAGCAGCTCAGCATGGATGGGGAGGAATGGCTACACCTTC. It translates to CASSSAWMGRNGYTF. The genes are TRBV5-6 and TRBJ1-2, with D unclear. The CDR3 covers 15 residues. CDR1 is SGHDT, CDR2 YYEEEE, per germline. V lost 3 bases and J lost 6, with 18 bases in between.

J is TRBJ1-5 and V is TRBV3-1 (or the pseudogene TRBV3-2); TRBD1 agrees at 11 bases. V was pared by 3 bases and J by 6 bases, with 1 base of the junction left unmatched. This CDR3 has 14 amino acids. Germline values: CDR1 LGHDT, CDR2 YNNKEL (reference sequence). The CDR3, as DNA: TGTGCCAGCAGCCACGGGACAGGGGGTCAGCCCCAGCATTTT. As protein: CASSHGTGGQPQHF.

The chain links TRBV5-1 to TRBJ1-4; 9 nucleotides agree with TRBD1. In germline, CDR1 is SGHRS, CDR2 YFSETQ. The CDR3 runs to 14 residues. J lost 8 bases, V lost 4 bases, and 6 bases had no gene match. In DNA, the CDR3 is TGCGCCAGCAGCACACAGGGGGCTGGGGAAAAACTGTTTTTT. The encoded protein is CASSTQGAGEKLFF.

This chain uses TRBV14 with TRBJ1-6; the D gene is possibly TRBD1 (6 bases). V was shortened by 0 bases and J by 9 bases, with 6 bases between the two germline ends. The CDR3 runs 13 residues. Germline-derived CDR1 and CDR2 are SGHDN and FVKESK. The CDR3 DNA reads as TGTGCCAGCAGCCAAGAACAGGGTTCACCCCTCCACTTT. Translation: CASSQEQGSPLHF.

This chain connects TRBV28 to TRBJ2-1; D not certain. With 5 bases removed from V and 0 bases from J, the gap between germline ends came to 8 bases. CDR3 length: 14 amino acids. Germline V gene sequence: CDR1 MDHEN, CDR2 SYDVKM. DNA for the CDR3: TGTGCCAGCAGTGGGTGGAGCTCCTACAATGAGCAGTTCTTC. It codes for CASSGWSSYNEQFF.

This chain joins TRBV6-5 and TRBJ1-5; TRBD1 agrees at 9 bases. CDR1 and CDR2 (germline): MNHEY, SVGAGI. Trimming cost V 0 bases and J 4 bases; bases outside gene matches: 1. The CDR3 totals 15 residues. The CDR3 nucleotides read TGTGCCAGCAGTTACTCCGGGACAGGGAATCAGCCCCAGCATTTT. It codes for CASSYSGTGNQPQHF.

The rearrangement links TRBV7-9 to TRBJ1-3; 7 bases line up with TRBD1. The J segment lost 1 base and the V segment lost 2 bases, leaving 11 bases of the junction unmatched. CDR1 is SEHNR, CDR2 FQNEAQ, per germline (reference sequence). This CDR3 has 18 amino acids. The CDR3, as DNA: TGTGCCAGCAGCTTAAGAGGGGGCGAGGCGCTTTCTGGAAACACCATATATTTT. The encoded protein is CASSLRGGEALSGNTIYF. The full variable domain, in which reference TRBV7-9 and TRBJ1-3 provide the parts outside the CDR3, is DTGVSQNPRHKITKRGQNVTFRCDPISEHNRLYWYRQTLGQGPEFLTYFQNEAQLEKSRLLSDRFSAERPKGSFSTLEIQRTEQGDSAMYLCASSLRGGEALSGNTIYFGEGSWLTVV.

The gene calls are TRBV25-1 and TRBJ2-7; 7 bases fit TRBD1. V was clipped by 7 bases and J by 0 bases; unmatched bases: 6. CDR3 length equals 14 residues. Germline CDR1 MGHDK, CDR2 SYGVNS. CDR3 residues: CASNPRGYSYEQYF. CDR3 DNA: TGTGCCAGCAACCCCAGGGGGTACTCCTACGAGCAGTACTTC.

V and J are TRBV9 and TRBJ2-2; possible D gene TRBD1, 6 bases. Germline CDR1 and CDR2: SGDLS and YYNGEE. The CDR3 totals 15 residues. The germline V and J ends were trimmed by 0 bases and 4 bases, with 10 bases remaining between them. The CDR3 bases are TGTGCCAGCAGCGTAGACCCCAGGGGCACCGGGGAGCTGTTTTTT. Amino acid sequence: CASSVDPRGTGELFF.